This TCR beta chain was recorded in a study of T cell responses to AZD1222 COVID-19 vaccine. Whole-study context: Second-dose groups at about 4 or about 12 weeks were pooled.

Regarding this clone: What it recognizes is unknown.

V lost 7 bases, J lost 4 bases, and 8 bases stayed unmatched. CDR1 is MNHEY and CDR2 is SVGAGI in the germline V gene. The CDR3 length is 14 residues. Findings and limits, study-wide: The donor group comprised mostly white British people and more females; the analysis possibly underestimated clonal diversity.

Assay: immunoSEQ multiplex PCR; the TCRdb copy retains only in-frame clones and omits some. The sample yields approximately 170,000 clones, around 93% seen once. This rearrangement joins TRBV6-5 to TRBJ1-1; TRBD1 aligns across 8 bases. This TCR came from an adult in good health. This material consisted of peripheral blood, taken on day 0 of AZD1222 vaccination. This CDR3 is CASNRRGRPTEAFF. CDR3 nucleotide sequence: TGTGCCAGCAATCGCAGGGGGCGGCCCACTGAAGCTTTCTTT.